This T cell receptor (beta chain) originates from a study of blood T cell repertoires in COVID-19. Using immunoSEQ multiplex PCR, the repertoire was profiled, and TCRdb retains in-frame clones only, with some absent. The profile shows about 55,000 clones, approximately 85% of them singletons. The germline CDR1 and CDR2 sequences are MRHNA and SNTAGT. The CDR3 runs 14 residues. The trim removed 5 bases at V and 6 bases at J, leaving 2 bases unmatched. Input material: peripheral blood. The sequence was collected from a human donor in a cohort sampled during active COVID-19. The gene calls are TRBV6-4 and TRBJ1-6; the match to TRBD1 covers 9 bases. This CDR3 is CASSRDRVNSPLHF. CDR3 sequence (DNA): TGTGCCAGCAGTCGGGACAGGGTTAATTCACCCCTCCACTTT.